Each of the 4 T cell receptor beta chains below was sequenced from the same sample in a study of spatial heterogeneity in lung cancer. Overall study results and limits: Counts that tracked tumor mutation counts were those of expanded intratumoral alpha and beta TCRs.

These receptors' antigens are unknown. Time point given: sample taken at primary tumor resection. MiXCR was run by TCRdb on the 5' RACE reads, yielding one entry per CDR3 protein. The sample holds 15,000 to 20,000 distinct CDR3 sequences; around 6.5% are singletons and the top ten take approximately 3.5%. The sample here was lung tumor tissue, taken at surgery. All receptors come from a female donor with early-stage non-small cell lung cancer.

This clonotype has ten or more counts. CDR3 protein: CASSTTTSGRGETQYF. The CDR3 nucleotides read TGTGCCAGCAGTACGACGACTAGCGGGAGAGGAGAGACCCAGTACTTC. The chain joins TRBV6-1 to TRBJ2-5; 12 bases fit TRBD2. Germline-derived CDR1 and CDR2 are MNHNS and SASEGT. V was pared by 5 bases and J by 4 bases, with 8 bases of the junction left unmatched. The CDR3 has 16 residues.

Many counts were recorded for this clonotype. This chain links TRBV7-2 with TRBJ1-5, with a possible D match to TRBD1 (5 bases). This CDR3 is 14 amino acids long. Germline V gives CDR1 SGHTA, CDR2 FQGNSA. V was cut by 4 bases and J by 4 bases, with 11 bases left in between. Here the CDR3 DNA reads TGTGCCAGCAGCTCACGAGCAGGGAATCAGCCCCAGCATTTT. Protein: CASSSRAGNQPQHF.

This clonotype has ten or more counts. J is TRBJ1-5 and V is TRBV25-1; possible D gene TRBD1, 5 bases. The V and J ends lost 3 bases and 4 bases respectively, with 13 bases between them. The CDR3 contains 15 residues. Per germline, CDR1 MGHDK and CDR2 SYGVNS. The CDR3 bases are TGTGCCAGCAGTGACGGAGCAGGGTGGAATCAGCCCCAGCATTTT. The encoded protein is CASSDGAGWNQPQHF.

This clonotype was observed at least ten times. The genes are TRBV18 and TRBJ1-1; D is perhaps TRBD1 (5 bases). The V gene's germline CDR1 is KGHSH and CDR2 LQKENI. V lost 6 bases and J lost 0, with 17 bases in between. The CDR3 sequence is 16 residues long. As DNA, the CDR3 is TGTGCCAGCTCCCTTACGAATACAGGTGTGAACACTGAAGCTTTCTTT. Its translation: CASSLTNTGVNTEAFF.